This T cell receptor beta chain was sequenced for a study of blood T cell repertoires in COVID-19. Study background: Samples came from the United States, Italy and Spain, spanning acute and convalescent COVID-19. The cDNA or gDNA used as material had been derived from T cells, B-cell-depleted T cells, or PBMCs.

This clone was picked up a small number of times. As handled by the study authors: Reference gene primer amplification gave estimated nucleated cell counts. Method: immunoSEQ multiplex PCR; TCRdb's copy keeps in-frame clones and lacks some. From that table come the V and J calls and clone size; the DNA was used to work out D and trimming. In the table there are approximately 150,000 clones, approximately 86% of which are singletons. Germline CDR1 and CDR2: SGHTA and FQGTGA. The CDR3 is made up of 13 amino acids. Between the trimmed V and J ends, which lost 5 bases and 7 bases, there was a span of 15 bases.

The specimen sequenced was peripheral blood. The sequence was collected from a woman between 45 and 65 years old with acute or convalescent COVID-19. The V call is TRBV7-3, the J call TRBJ2-7; a weak D match, TRBD1 (7 bases). The CDR3 protein is CASSAQTGREQYF. Written as DNA, the CDR3 is TGTGCCAGCAGCGCCCAGACAGGGAGGGAGCAGTACTTC. The full variable domain, with the rest looked up from reference TRBV7-3 and TRBJ2-7, is GAGVSQTPSNKVTEKGKYVELRCDPISGHTALYWYRQSLGQGPEFLIYFQGTGAADDSGLPNDRFFAVRPEGSVSTLKIQRTERGDSAVYLCASSAQTGREQYFGPGTRLTVT.